The 16 T cell receptor beta chains presented below share a single source sample, sequenced in a study of regulatory and conventional T cells in RAG deficiency. Libraries were prepared by immunoSEQ multiplex PCR; TCRdb keeps only in-frame clonotypes and omits some of them. There are 30,000 to 35,000 clones in the sample; just under 90% occur only once, and approximately 5.6% lies in the top ten. These data were also filed under a second study, of regulatory T cells. That investigation notes: Primers: 52 TRBV forward and 13 TRBJ reverse.

Source material: CD8+ T cells sorted from blood. All receptors come from a human donor in good health.

The chain joins TRBV9 to TRBJ2-7; perhaps TRBD2 as D (6 bases). Deletions cut 3 bases from V and 2 bases from J, with 15 bases between. This CDR3 is 15 amino acids long. CDR1 and CDR2 from the germline V gene are SGDLS and YYNGEE. The CDR3 is CASSGAGTPTYEQYF. CDR3 nucleotide sequence: TGTGCCAGCAGCGGTGCCGGGACTCCTACCTACGAGCAGTACTTC.

This clone was detected once. This rearrangement joins TRBV28 to TRBJ2-7, with 8 bases matching TRBD1. The ends lost 4 bases at V and 1 base at J; junction bases unmatched: 3. Germline values: CDR1 MDHEN, CDR2 SYDVKM. The CDR3 is made up of 14 amino acids. The chain's CDR3 is CASSSTGASYEQYF. The CDR3 coding sequence is TGTGCCAGCAGTTCGACAGGGGCGTCCTACGAGCAGTACTTC. Full variable domain (remainder filled in from reference TRBV28 and TRBJ2-7): DVKVTQSSRYLVKRTGEKVFLECVQDMDHENMFWYRQDPGLGLRLIYFSYDVKMKEKGDIPEGYSVSREKKERFSLILESASTNQTSMYLCASSSTGASYEQYFGPGTRLTVT.

This clone was seen only once. CDR3 sequence: CASSLGTENGYTF. The DNA for the CDR3 is TGTGCCAGCAGCTTGGGGACAGAGAATGGCTACACCTTC. The chain employs TRBV7-9 and TRBJ1-2; 7 bases line up with TRBD1. This CDR3 has 13 amino acids. The germline gives CDR1 SEHNR, CDR2 FQNEAQ (reference sequence). V lost 3 bases to trimming and J lost 6 bases; unmatched junction nucleotides: 4.

CDR3 nucleotides: TGTGCCAGTAGTATAGTTGGGGCCGGGAGCAATCAGCCCCAGCATTTT. Amino acids: CASSIVGAGSNQPQHF. V gene TRBV19 combines with J gene TRBJ1-5, with a weak D call TRBD1 (5 bases). Germline V gene sequence: CDR1 LNHDA, CDR2 SQIVND (reference sequence). V shed 1 base and J shed 1 base, with 11 bases lying between them. The CDR3 is 16 residues long.

For this clone: The junction departs from germline at one end; a sequencing error may be responsible. This sequence joins TRBV11-3 and TRBJ2-2; TRBD2 is a possible D gene (6 bases). The CDR3 loop spans 17 amino acids. Germline-derived CDR1 and CDR2 are SGHNT and YENEEA. The CDR3 loop is CASSQGFAGTNTGELLF. Written as DNA, the CDR3 is TGTGCCAGCAGCCAAGGGTTTGCGGGGACGAACACCGGGGAGCTGCTTTTT.

V gene TRBV29-1 combines with J gene TRBJ2-1; D gene uncertain. The ends were cut back, 6 bases at V and 0 bases at J, with 15 bases in the middle. Germline V CDR1 and CDR2: SQVTM, ANQGSEA. The CDR3 has 15 residues. CDR3 sequence: CSVVDIRDSYNEQFF. The CDR3 region has the DNA TGCAGCGTGGTAGACATAAGGGACTCCTACAATGAGCAGTTCTTC.

In this sample, this clone turned up once. The J gene is TRBJ2-5, the V gene TRBV7-6, with 8 bases aligning to TRBD2. This CDR3 region has 14 residues. The J segment lost 7 bases and the V segment lost 10 bases, leaving 14 bases of the junction unmatched. The germline gives CDR1 SGHVS, CDR2 FNYEAQ. In nucleotides, the CDR3 is TGTGCCACGACCTCACTCCCCGGGGGGGGGACCCAGTACTTC. Amino acid sequence: CATTSLPGGGTQYF.

The V gene is TRBV4-1, the J gene TRBJ2-7; 7 nucleotides align to TRBD1. With 0 bases clipped from V and 3 bases from J, the junction kept 5 bases outside the gene matches. Germline values: CDR1 MGHRA, CDR2 YSYEKL. The CDR3 sequence is 15 residues long. This CDR3 reads CASSQEKGAGYEQYF. DNA of the CDR3: TGCGCCAGCAGCCAAGAGAAGGGGGCAGGCTACGAGCAGTACTTC.

DNA for the CDR3: TGTGCCTGGAGTCCCTGGACCGGGACCGATGCTTTCTTT. Translating gives CAWSPWTGTDAFF. The chain uses TRBV30 and TRBJ1-1; D may be TRBD1 (5 bases). V was pared by 2 bases and J by 11 bases, with 18 bases between. Germline loops: CDR1 GTSNPN, CDR2 SVGIG (reference sequence). CDR3 length: 13 amino acids.

The genes are TRBV28 and TRBJ1-5, with 7 positions matching TRBD1. The CDR3 is 15 residues long. The V and J ends lost 7 bases and 4 bases, in that order; junction bases with no gene match: 10. Germline-derived CDR1 and CDR2 are MDHEN and SYDVKM. CDR3 region: CASNNYRGGNQPQHF. The CDR3 DNA follows: TGTGCCAGCAACAATTACAGGGGAGGAAATCAGCCCCAGCATTTT.

A few counts support this clone. The V call is TRBV15, the J call TRBJ2-3; the match to TRBD2 covers 7 bases. The CDR3 runs 15 residues. The germline V gene encodes CDR1 LNHNV and CDR2 YYDKDF (reference sequence). V trimming: 1 base; J trimming: 0 bases; junction bases outside the gene matches: 1. The CDR3 sequence is CATSRGGGSTDTQYF. The CDR3, as DNA: TGTGCCACCAGCAGAGGGGGGGGTAGCACAGATACGCAGTATTTT.

V usage is TRBV19 and J usage is TRBJ1-2; D call uncertain. In germline, CDR1 is LNHDA, CDR2 SQIVND (reference sequence). The CDR3 length is 12 residues. V was clipped by 1 base and J by 8 bases, with 8 bases between them. CDR3 in DNA: TGTGCCAGTAGTATAGGTTTAGGAGGCTACACCTTC. Protein: CASSIGLGGYTF. Full variable domain (rest looked up from reference TRBV19 and TRBJ1-2): DGGITQSPKYLFRKEGQNVTLSCEQNLNHDAMYWYRQDPGQGLRLIYYSQIVNDFQKGDIAEGYSVSREKKESFPLTVTSAQKNPTAFYLCASSIGLGGYTFGSGTRLTVV.

The V call is TRBV11-3, the J call TRBJ2-1; D not resolved. The CDR3 contains 12 residues. The V end was cut by 5 bases, the J end by 15 bases, with 17 bases between. Germline loops: CDR1 SGHNT, CDR2 YENEEA. CDR3 amino acids: CASSPGRRIWFF. In DNA form, the CDR3 reads TGTGCCAGCAGCCCCGGAAGGAGAATTTGGTTCTTC.

The sample holds one count of this clone. The J gene is TRBJ1-2, the V gene TRBV7-8, with a weak D call TRBD1 (5 bases). The CDR3 runs 15 residues. Germline V gene sequence: CDR1 SGHVS, CDR2 FQNEAQ. V gave up 3 bases and J gave up 3 bases, with 14 bases separating them. The CDR3 nucleotides are TGTGCCAGCAGCTTTGGCTCGGGGGGGGACTATGGCTACACCTTC. This encodes CASSFGSGGDYGYTF.

The rearrangement joins TRBV19 to TRBJ2-5; 9 bases map to TRBD1. With V trimmed by 5 bases and J by 4 bases, 20 bases remained unmatched. This CDR3 is 19 amino acids long. From germline, CDR1 is LNHDA and CDR2 SQIVND (reference sequence). The CDR3 loop is CASSPYSNPGQGGGETQYF. The DNA of the CDR3 is TGTGCCAGTAGTCCGTACTCGAATCCGGGACAGGGAGGGGGAGAGACCCAGTACTTC.

This rearrangement joins TRBV4-1 to TRBJ2-4, with unresolved D. The germline V and J ends were trimmed by 1 base and 8 bases, with 3 bases remaining between them. Germline values: CDR1 MGHRA, CDR2 YSYEKL. The CDR3 is 11 residues long. CDR3 residues: CASSQGDIQYF. In DNA, the CDR3 is TGCGCCAGCAGCCAAGGAGACATTCAGTACTTC.